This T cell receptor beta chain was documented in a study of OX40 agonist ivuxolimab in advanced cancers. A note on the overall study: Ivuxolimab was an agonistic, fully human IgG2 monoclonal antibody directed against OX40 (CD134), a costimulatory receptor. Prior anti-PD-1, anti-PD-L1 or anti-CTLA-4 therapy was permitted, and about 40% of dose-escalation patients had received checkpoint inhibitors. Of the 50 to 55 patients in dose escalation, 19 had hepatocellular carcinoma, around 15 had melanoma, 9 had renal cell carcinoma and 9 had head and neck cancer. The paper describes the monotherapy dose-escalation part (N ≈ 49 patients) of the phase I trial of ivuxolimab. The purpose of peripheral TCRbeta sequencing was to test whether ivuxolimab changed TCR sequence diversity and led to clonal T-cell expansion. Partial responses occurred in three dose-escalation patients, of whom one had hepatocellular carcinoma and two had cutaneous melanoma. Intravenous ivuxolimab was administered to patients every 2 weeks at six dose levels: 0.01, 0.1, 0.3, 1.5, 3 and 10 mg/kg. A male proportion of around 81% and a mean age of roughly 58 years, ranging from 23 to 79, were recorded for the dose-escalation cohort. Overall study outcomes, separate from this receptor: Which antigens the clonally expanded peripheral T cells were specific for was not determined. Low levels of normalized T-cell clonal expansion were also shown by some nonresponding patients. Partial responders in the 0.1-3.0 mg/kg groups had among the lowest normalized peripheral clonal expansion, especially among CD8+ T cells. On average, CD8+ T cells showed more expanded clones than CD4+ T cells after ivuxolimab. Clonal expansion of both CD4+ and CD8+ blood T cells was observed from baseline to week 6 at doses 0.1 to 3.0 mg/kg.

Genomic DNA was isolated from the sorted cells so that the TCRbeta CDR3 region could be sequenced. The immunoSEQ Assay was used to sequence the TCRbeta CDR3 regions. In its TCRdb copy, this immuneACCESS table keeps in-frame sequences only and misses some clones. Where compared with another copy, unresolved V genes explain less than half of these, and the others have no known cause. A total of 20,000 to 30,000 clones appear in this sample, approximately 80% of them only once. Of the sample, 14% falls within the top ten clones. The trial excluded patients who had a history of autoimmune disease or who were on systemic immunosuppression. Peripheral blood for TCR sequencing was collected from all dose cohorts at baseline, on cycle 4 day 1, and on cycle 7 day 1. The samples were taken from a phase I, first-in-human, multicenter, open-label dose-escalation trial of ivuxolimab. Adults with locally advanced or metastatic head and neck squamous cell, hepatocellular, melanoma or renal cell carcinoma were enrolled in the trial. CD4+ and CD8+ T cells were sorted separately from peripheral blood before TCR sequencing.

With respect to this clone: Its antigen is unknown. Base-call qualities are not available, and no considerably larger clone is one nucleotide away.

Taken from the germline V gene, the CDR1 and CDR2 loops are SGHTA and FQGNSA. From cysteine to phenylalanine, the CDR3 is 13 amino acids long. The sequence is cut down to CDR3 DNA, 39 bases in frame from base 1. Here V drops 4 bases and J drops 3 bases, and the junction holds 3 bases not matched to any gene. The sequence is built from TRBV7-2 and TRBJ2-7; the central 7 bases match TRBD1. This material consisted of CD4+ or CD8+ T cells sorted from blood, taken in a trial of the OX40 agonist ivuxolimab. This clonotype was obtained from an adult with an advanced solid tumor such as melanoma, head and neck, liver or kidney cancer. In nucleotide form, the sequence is TGTGCCAGCAGCTCCGGGACAGACTACGAGCAGTACTTC. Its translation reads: CASSSGTDYEQYF.